The sample holds one count of the clone carrying this TCR beta chain. Its antigen is as yet unknown. The germline V gene encodes CDR1 MDHEN and CDR2 SYDVKM. This CDR3 contains 14 residues. Between the trimmed V and J ends, which lost 7 bases and 0 bases, there was a span of 10 bases. PCR involved 60 Vbeta and 13 Jbeta primers. Some clones are missing from TCRdb's copy, which holds only in-frame ones; the method was immunoSEQ multiplex PCR. The sample lists 100,000 to 150,000 clones, 83% occurring once. The record originates from a study of cytomegalovirus exposure and HLA in healthy donors. Study-level findings and limits: Many donors carried some public TCRs, although rarity characterized most TCR sequences.

This chain joins TRBV28 and TRBJ1-5; perhaps TRBD1 as D (5 bases). The specimen was PBMCs. This receptor was identified in a woman aged 40 to 50 in good health and CMV-seropositive. The DNA for the CDR3 is TGTGCCAGCACGACAGTTAATAGCAATCAGCCCCAGCATTTT. This encodes CASTTVNSNQPQHF.